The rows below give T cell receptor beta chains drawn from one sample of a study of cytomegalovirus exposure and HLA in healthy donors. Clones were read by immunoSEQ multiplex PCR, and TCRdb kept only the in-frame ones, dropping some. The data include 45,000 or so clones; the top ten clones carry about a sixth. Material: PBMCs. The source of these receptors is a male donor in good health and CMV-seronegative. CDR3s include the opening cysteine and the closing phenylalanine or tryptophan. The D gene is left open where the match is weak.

cdr3_nt: TGTGCCACCCAATCGGACAGGTACGCTCAGCCCCAGCATTTT
cdr3_aa: CATQSDRYAQPQHF
j_call: TRBJ1-5
d_call: TRBD1
v_call: TRBV19

cdr3_nt: TGTGCCAGCAGTTCCACTAGTCCAAACACTGAAGCTTTCTTT
cdr3_aa: CASSSTSPNTEAFF
j_call: TRBJ1-1
d_call: NA
v_call: TRBV27

cdr3_nt: TGTGCCAGCAGCTATTCTACGGAAGCTTTCTTT
cdr3_aa: CASSYSTEAFF
j_call: TRBJ1-1
d_call: NA
v_call: TRBV6-5

cdr3_nt: TGCGCCAGCAGCGACGCCTCAGGGAATCTTGGCTACACCTTC
cdr3_aa: CASSDASGNLGYTF
j_call: TRBJ1-2
d_call: NA
v_call: TRBV4-1

cdr3_nt: TGTGCCAGCAGTGTGTCTAGCGAAGCCTACAATGAGCAGTTCTTC
cdr3_aa: CASSVSSEAYNEQFF
j_call: TRBJ2-1
d_call: NA
v_call: TRBV6-1

cdr3_nt: TGTGCCAGCAGCGCCACCCCCCGGGACAGGTTAAACGAGCAGTACTTC
cdr3_aa: CASSATPRDRLNEQYF
j_call: TRBJ2-7
d_call: TRBD1
v_call: TRBV7-9

cdr3_nt: TGTGCCAGTAGTATTAACATCCCGAGGGACTATGGCTACACCTTC
cdr3_aa: CASSINIPRDYGYTF
j_call: TRBJ1-2
d_call: NA
v_call: TRBV19

cdr3_nt: TGTGCCAGCAGCCATCCTCCTAGCGGGGGGGCCACGGGGCAGTTCTTC
cdr3_aa: CASSHPPSGGATGQFF
j_call: TRBJ2-1
d_call: TRBD2
v_call: TRBV14

cdr3_nt: TGTGCCAGCAGCTTGGTGGTAGGGGGTAACTATGGCTACACCTTC
cdr3_aa: CASSLVVGGNYGYTF
j_call: TRBJ1-2
d_call: NA
v_call: TRBV5-4

cdr3_nt: TGTGCCAGCAGTTACGGGTCGGACAGGGTCTATGGCTACACCTTC
cdr3_aa: CASSYGSDRVYGYTF
j_call: TRBJ1-2
d_call: TRBD1
v_call: TRBV6-5

cdr3_nt: TGTGCCAGCAGCTCTCCCAGCTGGGGCGACGAGCAGTACTTC
cdr3_aa: CASSSPSWGDEQYF
j_call: TRBJ2-7
d_call: NA
v_call: TRBV5-4

cdr3_nt: TGTGCCAGCAGCCCCGGTTTCTACAATGAGCAGTTCTTC
cdr3_aa: CASSPGFYNEQFF
j_call: TRBJ2-1
d_call: NA
v_call: TRBV9

cdr3_nt: TGTGCCAGCAGTGCGTGGGACAGGGGGGAAAAACTGTTTTTT
cdr3_aa: CASSAWDRGEKLFF
j_call: TRBJ1-4
d_call: TRBD1
v_call: TRBV6-1

cdr3_nt: TGCGCCAGCAGCCAAGGCCAGGGGTCCTACGAGCAGTACTTC
cdr3_aa: CASSQGQGSYEQYF
j_call: TRBJ2-7
d_call: NA
v_call: TRBV4-1

cdr3_nt: TGCGCCAGCAGCCAGGCTCGGGACAGGGGCTACGAGCAGTACTTC
cdr3_aa: CASSQARDRGYEQYF
j_call: TRBJ2-7
d_call: TRBD1
v_call: TRBV4-3

cdr3_nt: TGTGCCATCAGTGAGGGCCTAGGGACAGGCGACGAGCAGTACTTC
cdr3_aa: CAISEGLGTGDEQYF
j_call: TRBJ2-7
d_call: TRBD1
v_call: TRBV10-3

cdr3_nt: TGCGCCAGCAGCCACCTGACCCGGGACCCAGGGCGGGGCGGCTACACCTTC
cdr3_aa: CASSHLTRDPGRGGYTF
j_call: TRBJ1-2
d_call: NA
v_call: TRBV4-1

cdr3_nt: TGTGCCGGGGTACAGGGTCTGGGTAACAATCAGCCCCAGCATTTT
cdr3_aa: CAGVQGLGNNQPQHF
j_call: TRBJ1-5
d_call: NA
v_call: TRBV30

cdr3_nt: TGCGCCAGCAGCTTGTCACAGGCCGACACTGAAGCTTTCTTT
cdr3_aa: CASSLSQADTEAFF
j_call: TRBJ1-1
d_call: NA
v_call: TRBV5-1

cdr3_nt: TGTGCCAGCGGGGGGGGCGTGGGGAACTATGGCTACACCTTC
cdr3_aa: CASGGGVGNYGYTF
j_call: TRBJ1-2
d_call: NA
v_call: TRBV6-5

cdr3_nt: TGTGCCAGCAGCTTGTCCGGGACAGGGTCCTACGAGCAGTACTTC
cdr3_aa: CASSLSGTGSYEQYF
j_call: TRBJ2-7
d_call: TRBD1
v_call: TRBV5-8

cdr3_nt: TGCAGCGTTGAAGATGGCACAGGGGCCTTCTATGGCTACACCTTC
cdr3_aa: CSVEDGTGAFYGYTF
j_call: TRBJ1-2
d_call: TRBD1
v_call: TRBV29-1

cdr3_nt: TGCGCCAGCAGCATCCGACAGGGGGCTAATCTAGGAGGCTACACCTTC
cdr3_aa: CASSIRQGANLGGYTF
j_call: TRBJ1-2
d_call: TRBD1
v_call: TRBV4-1

cdr3_nt: TGCAGCGTTGGGGGGACAGCTTATGGCTACTCCTTC
cdr3_aa: CSVGGTAYGYSF
j_call: TRBJ1-2
d_call: TRBD1
v_call: TRBV29-1

cdr3_nt: TGTGCCGGCCTGGGACAGGGGAAACACGAGCAGTACTTC
cdr3_aa: CAGLGQGKHEQYF
j_call: TRBJ2-7
d_call: TRBD1
v_call: TRBV6-1

cdr3_nt: TGTGCCAGCAGTCCCGGGGGTTGGACTGAAGCTTTCTTT
cdr3_aa: CASSPGGWTEAFF
j_call: TRBJ1-1
d_call: NA
v_call: TRBV6-1

cdr3_nt: TGTGCCAGCCCAGGGGTAAGAGACACTGAAGCTTTCTTT
cdr3_aa: CASPGVRDTEAFF
j_call: TRBJ1-1
d_call: NA
v_call: TRBV2

cdr3_nt: TGCAGCGTCTGCGTTCAAGACAGGGTACAGGACGAGCAGTACTTC
cdr3_aa: CSVCVQDRVQDEQYF
j_call: TRBJ2-7
d_call: TRBD1
v_call: TRBV29-1

cdr3_nt: TGCGCCAGCAGCTTTGGACAGGGGTCGAACACCGGGGAGCTGTTTTTT
cdr3_aa: CASSFGQGSNTGELFF
j_call: TRBJ2-2
d_call: TRBD1
v_call: TRBV5-1

cdr3_nt: TGTGCCTGGAGTGTGACTAGCGGGGGGCCCTACAATGAGCAGTTCTTC
cdr3_aa: CAWSVTSGGPYNEQFF
j_call: TRBJ2-1
d_call: TRBD2
v_call: TRBV30

cdr3_nt: TGTGCCAGCAGTTACAGGCGAGGGGGAAACAATGAGCAGTTCTTC
cdr3_aa: CASSYRRGGNNEQFF
j_call: TRBJ2-1
d_call: NA
v_call: TRBV6-5

cdr3_nt: TGTGCCAGCAGTCGGGGACAGCCCACTGAAGCTTTCTTT
cdr3_aa: CASSRGQPTEAFF
j_call: TRBJ1-1
d_call: TRBD1
v_call: TRBV6-5

cdr3_nt: TGTGCCAGCTCACCAACCAGCCAGGGATCCTACGAGCAGTACTTC
cdr3_aa: CASSPTSQGSYEQYF
j_call: TRBJ2-7
d_call: NA
v_call: TRBV18

cdr3_nt: TGTGCCAGCAGCAAGGGTTCGGGGAAAGAGACCCAGTACTTC
cdr3_aa: CASSKGSGKETQYF
j_call: TRBJ2-5
d_call: NA
v_call: TRBV6-5

cdr3_nt: TGTGCCAGCAGAGAGGACAGGGACTACGAGCAGTACTTC
cdr3_aa: CASREDRDYEQYF
j_call: TRBJ2-7
d_call: TRBD1
v_call: TRBV6-5

cdr3_nt: TGCGCCAGCAGCCACAGCCAGGTCCTAACATCTGAAGCTTTCTTT
cdr3_aa: CASSHSQVLTSEAFF
j_call: TRBJ1-1
d_call: NA
v_call: TRBV5-1

cdr3_nt: TGTGCCAGCAGCTTGGGGACTAGCCCAGATACGCAGTATTTT
cdr3_aa: CASSLGTSPDTQYF
j_call: TRBJ2-3
d_call: TRBD2
v_call: TRBV7-3

cdr3_nt: TGTGCCAGCAGTTACTCGGGACTAGCGGGGGGCAGTGAGCAGTTCTTC
cdr3_aa: CASSYSGLAGGSEQFF
j_call: TRBJ2-1
d_call: TRBD2
v_call: TRBV6-5

cdr3_nt: TGCAGCGGCCACAGGGAGTTCACTGAAGCTTTCTTT
cdr3_aa: CSGHREFTEAFF
j_call: TRBJ1-1
d_call: NA
v_call: TRBV29-1

cdr3_nt: TGTGCCAGTAGTCCCAGGGGCTTAAACTATGGCTACACCTTC
cdr3_aa: CASSPRGLNYGYTF
j_call: TRBJ1-2
d_call: NA
v_call: TRBV19

cdr3_nt: TGTGCCAGTAGTATTGGACAGGGATTCAGCAATCAGCCCCAGCATTTT
cdr3_aa: CASSIGQGFSNQPQHF
j_call: TRBJ1-5
d_call: TRBD1
v_call: TRBV19

cdr3_nt: TGTGCCAGCAGCGTAGAGGCGGTCCCGGCTGCAGATACGCAGTATTTT
cdr3_aa: CASSVEAVPAADTQYF
j_call: TRBJ2-3
d_call: NA
v_call: TRBV9

cdr3_nt: TGCAGCGTTGAAGTGAGGCAGGGTAAGTACAATGAGCAGTTCTTC
cdr3_aa: CSVEVRQGKYNEQFF
j_call: TRBJ2-1
d_call: NA
v_call: TRBV29-1

cdr3_nt: TGTGCCTGGGCGACAGGAGGAAAACTGTTTTTT
cdr3_aa: CAWATGGKLFF
j_call: TRBJ1-4
d_call: NA
v_call: TRBV30

cdr3_nt: TGTGCCAGCTCACCCGGACTAGCGGGTATCTCCTACGAGCAGTACTTC
cdr3_aa: CASSPGLAGISYEQYF
j_call: TRBJ2-7
d_call: TRBD2
v_call: TRBV18

cdr3_nt: TGTGCCTGGAGTGGCCCCGGGGATACGCAGTATTTT
cdr3_aa: CAWSGPGDTQYF
j_call: TRBJ2-3
d_call: NA
v_call: TRBV30

cdr3_nt: TGTGCCTGGAGCATGCCGGGACAGGAGGCGGGAAACACCATATATTTT
cdr3_aa: CAWSMPGQEAGNTIYF
j_call: TRBJ1-3
d_call: TRBD1
v_call: TRBV30

cdr3_nt: TGTGCCAGCAGCGCGACAGGGGTTAACTATGGCTACACCTTC
cdr3_aa: CASSATGVNYGYTF
j_call: TRBJ1-2
d_call: TRBD1
v_call: TRBV7-9

cdr3_nt: TGCGCCAGCAGCCAAGAGCGGGGGGGCGGTTCACCCCTCCACTTT
cdr3_aa: CASSQERGGGSPLHF
j_call: TRBJ1-6
d_call: NA
v_call: TRBV4-3

cdr3_nt: TGTGCCTGGAGTTCCGGGGGGGCCTACGAGCAGTACTTC
cdr3_aa: CAWSSGGAYEQYF
j_call: TRBJ2-7
d_call: TRBD2
v_call: TRBV30

cdr3_nt: TGTGCCTTCAGACAAAAGGGGGATGAGCAGTTCTTC
cdr3_aa: CAFRQKGDEQFF
j_call: TRBJ2-1
d_call: NA
v_call: TRBV30

cdr3_nt: TGCGCCAGCAGCTGGACTAGCGGGGGGGAAGAGACCCAGTACTTC
cdr3_aa: CASSWTSGGEETQYF
j_call: TRBJ2-5
d_call: TRBD2
v_call: TRBV5-1

cdr3_nt: TGTGCCAGCAGCGTTAAAGGGACAGCAAATAATTCACCCCTCCACTTT
cdr3_aa: CASSVKGTANNSPLHF
j_call: TRBJ1-6
d_call: TRBD1
v_call: TRBV9

cdr3_nt: TGTGCCAGCAGCTTCGGTGATCGGGGGAAAGGAGCTTTCTTT
cdr3_aa: CASSFGDRGKGAFF
j_call: TRBJ1-1
d_call: NA
v_call: TRBV7-9